The clone carrying this T cell receptor (beta chain) showed up many times. What it binds is not known. The ends lost 6 bases at V and 3 bases at J; junction bases unmatched: 4. CDR3 length equals 15 residues. The germline gives CDR1 SGHTA, CDR2 FQGNSA. This record comes from a study of T cell repertoires in cytomegalovirus infection. Study context: Recently identified HLA-C-restricted CMV epitopes and well-studied HLA-B-restricted CMV epitopes were used by the study. Public TCR beta signature analysis indicated the presence of both CMV infection and matching HLA type.

Study outcomes and limitations: The study found HLA-C-restricted CMV-specific TCR beta clonotypes dominating the ex vivo response.

Using its own MiXCR run on the reads, TCRdb lists one record per CDR3 protein. The sample shows roughly 730,000 distinct CDR3 sequences, around 32% of them seen only once. The clonotype was recovered from a human donor in good health (CMV status not recorded). Some clones in this sample may be carry-over from other donors' samples. The sequencing used cultured PBMCs, collected from culture after CMV antigen stimulation. The J gene is TRBJ2-7, the V gene TRBV7-2; 14 nucleotides match TRBD2. This chain's CDR3 is CASRPGLAGGYEQYF. Written as DNA, the CDR3 is TGTGCCAGCAGGCCCGGACTAGCGGGGGGCTACGAGCAGTACTTC.